This T cell receptor (beta chain) emerged from a study of control samples from healthy donors and cancer patients. Assay used: immunoSEQ multiplex PCR; TCRdb lists only in-frame clones, some missing. The sample gives around 76,000 clones, roughly 89% of which show up once; 8% to 10% is in the top ten. The CDR3 contains 15 residues. V lost 8 bases, J lost 3 bases, and 17 bases lay in between. Germline lookup yields CDR1 SEHNR and CDR2 FQNEAQ (reference sequence). The sequenced sample was PBMCs. The rearrangement links TRBV7-9 to TRBJ2-4; D is unclear. The source of this sequence is a woman aged 50 to 60 with colorectal cancer. The CDR3 DNA sequence: TGTGCCAGCGGTTCTGTGGATGTTGGCAAAAACATTCAGTACTTC. Translation gives CASGSVDVGKNIQYF.